Below are 13 T cell receptor beta chains sequenced from a single sample in a study of cytomegalovirus exposure and HLA in healthy donors. The PCR ran on 60 Vbeta and 13 Jbeta primers. TCRdb's table, derived via immunoSEQ multiplex PCR, lists solely in-frame clones and lacks some. The sample lists about 120,000 clones; approximately 8% were seen once. Sequencing was performed on PBMCs. These receptors all come from a woman aged 40 to 50 in good health and CMV-seropositive.

The CDR3 here is CSVDGEGIYGYTF. CDR3 bases: TGCAGCGTTGACGGGGAGGGGATCTATGGCTACACCTTC. The genes are TRBV29-1 and TRBJ1-2; maybe TRBD1 (5 bases). Trimming pared 3 bases from V and 4 bases from J, leaving 12 bases between. The germline V gene encodes CDR1 SQVTM and CDR2 ANQGSEA. This CDR3 region has 13 residues. The full variable domain, with the rest looked up from reference TRBV29-1 and TRBJ1-2, is SAVISQKPSRDICQRGTSLTIQCQVDSQVTMMFWYRQQPGQSLTLIATANQGSEATYESGFVIDKFPISRPNLTFSTLTVSNMSPEDSSIYLCSVDGEGIYGYTFGSGTRLTVV.

This chain joins TRBV11-1 and TRBJ1-6; 8 bases map to TRBD1. Per the germline V gene, CDR1 is SGHAT and CDR2 is FQDESV (reference sequence). The CDR3 consists of 15 residues. The ends lost 5 bases at V and 8 bases at J; junction bases unmatched: 8. CDR3 nucleotides: TGTGCCAGCAGCCTTCGGACAGGGCGGGATTCACCCCTCCACTTT. It specifies CASSLRTGRDSPLHF.

This clone was seen a handful of times. The chain is built from TRBV4-1 and TRBJ2-1; 11 bases align to TRBD1. The CDR3 is 18 amino acids. V lost 1 base to trimming and J lost 0 bases; unmatched junction nucleotides: 5. CDR1 is MGHRA, CDR2 YSYEKL, per germline. CDR3 protein: CASSQGPGTGGSYNEQFF. The CDR3 region has the DNA TGCGCCAGCAGCCAAGGGCCCGGGACAGGGGGCTCCTACAATGAGCAGTTCTTC.

The chain recombines TRBV29-1 with TRBJ1-2; 8 nucleotides align to TRBD1. V trimming: 3 bases; J trimming: 4 bases; junction bases outside the gene matches: 4. The CDR3 extends over 13 amino acids. Germline V gene sequence: CDR1 SQVTM, CDR2 ANQGSEA. CDR3 in DNA: TGCAGCGTTGACGGGGGACAGGCCTATGGCTACACCTTC. Amino acid sequence: CSVDGGQAYGYTF.

This clone was recorded a few times. The gene calls are TRBV6-5 and TRBJ2-1; D uncertain. There are 13 residues in the CDR3. Germline-derived CDR1 and CDR2 are MNHEY and SVGAGI. V shed 2 bases and J shed 4 bases, with 6 bases lying between them. CDR3 bases: TGTGCCAGCAGTTACAACAGTTACAATGAGCAGTTCTTC. Protein sequence: CASSYNSYNEQFF.

This chain links TRBV7-9 with TRBJ1-6; D is undetermined. V lost 2 bases, J lost 8 bases, and 10 bases lay in between. The CDR3 contains 14 residues. Germline CDR1 SEHNR, CDR2 FQNEAQ (reference sequence). The CDR3 nucleotides are TGTGCCAGCAGCTTAAACTACGGGGATTCACCCCTCCACTTT. Translated: CASSLNYGDSPLHF.

This chain links TRBV30 with TRBJ1-6; D call uncertain. CDR3 size: 14 residues. Trimming took off 3 bases at V and 6 bases at J, with 12 bases between the two ends. Germline loops: CDR1 GTSNPN, CDR2 SVGIG (reference sequence). The CDR3 reads CAWRRPGINSPLHF. For the CDR3, the DNA is TGTGCCTGGAGGAGACCGGGAATTAATTCACCCCTCCACTTT.

This clone came up a few times. The rearrangement uses TRBV19 and TRBJ1-6, with D hard to call. Trimming left V 6 bases short and J 9 bases short, with 21 bases between. Looked up from germline, CDR1 is LNHDA and CDR2 is SQIVND (reference sequence). CDR3 size: 16 residues. DNA for the CDR3: TGTGCCAGTAGCAGTATTAGTTGGGTTAGAGGTTCACCCCTCCACTTT. Its protein product is CASSSISWVRGSPLHF.

This clone was seen more than once but under ten times. One junction end does not reproduce the germline sequence, and a read error may be involved. This chain uses TRBV6-4 with TRBJ2-3; 7 nucleotides line up with TRBD2. This CDR3 spans 13 amino acids. The germline V gene encodes CDR1 MRHNA and CDR2 SNTAGT. The chain's CDR3 is CARSDSGGDTQYF. In DNA form, the CDR3 reads TGTGCCAGAAGTGACTCGGGGGGAGATACGCAGTATTTT.

This clone has a handful of counts. This rearrangement joins TRBV4-1 to TRBJ1-5; D is ambiguous. Per germline, CDR1 MGHRA and CDR2 YSYEKL. With 5 bases removed from V and 2 bases from J, the gap between germline ends came to 13 bases. This CDR3 comprises 15 residues. The CDR3 bases are TGCGCCAGCAGCGCGAGGGTAATTGGCAATCAGCCCCAGCATTTT. Translated, it gives CASSARVIGNQPQHF.

This clone occurred a few times. This chain links TRBV5-4 with TRBJ1-1, with D unclear. The CDR3 length is 14 residues. Germline lookup yields CDR1 SGHNT and CDR2 YYREEE (reference sequence). Deletions cut 7 bases from V and 5 bases from J, with 18 bases between. In DNA form, the CDR3 reads TGTGCCAGCCCCGGAGGAGCCAGCGGGACTGAAGCTTTCTTT. This translates into CASPGGASGTEAFF.

The chain's CDR3 is CASTPSTGFTEAFF. DNA for the CDR3: TGTGCCAGCACCCCATCGACAGGATTCACTGAAGCTTTCTTT. The V call is TRBV2, the J call TRBJ1-1, with D possibly matching TRBD1 (6 bases). Trimming removed 7 bases at V and 4 bases at J, with 16 bases between. The length of the CDR3 is 14 residues. Per the germline V gene, CDR1 is SNHLY and CDR2 is FYNNEI.

In its sample, this clone was seen a few times. The V gene is TRBV5-1, the J gene TRBJ2-1; 8 bases line up with TRBD2. This CDR3 contains 16 residues. Germline assignment: CDR1 SGHRS and CDR2 YFSETQ. V gave up 0 bases and J gave up 12 bases; unmatched junction bases: 14. For the CDR3, the DNA is TGCGCCAGCAGCTTGGAGGTAGCGGGGAATATAGGGGGGCAGTTCTTC. Residues: CASSLEVAGNIGGQFF.